This TCR beta chain was retrieved from a study of blood T cell repertoires in COVID-19. Study-level information: From the United States, Italy and Spain came samples of acute and convalescent COVID-19. PBMCs, B-cell-depleted T cells, or T cells were the source of the cDNA or gDNA that made up the material.

Sequencing was performed with immunoSEQ multiplex PCR; in TCRdb, only in-frame clones are kept and a portion is missing. The sample records 210,000 or so clones, roughly nine tenths being singletons. The CDR3 has 14 amino acids. Per germline, CDR1 LGHDT and CDR2 YNNKEL (reference sequence). With 1 base removed from V and 4 bases from J, the gap between germline ends came to 10 bases. The sequence was obtained from a man aged 30 to 45 who had recovered from COVID-19. What was sequenced was PBMCs or T cells enriched from blood (not recorded which). V usage is TRBV3-1 (or the pseudogene TRBV3-2) and J usage is TRBJ1-1; D gene uncertain. The CDR3 loop reads CASSQVSGSTEAFF. The CDR3 DNA sequence: TGTGCCAGCAGCCAAGTATCGGGGAGCACTGAAGCTTTCTTT.